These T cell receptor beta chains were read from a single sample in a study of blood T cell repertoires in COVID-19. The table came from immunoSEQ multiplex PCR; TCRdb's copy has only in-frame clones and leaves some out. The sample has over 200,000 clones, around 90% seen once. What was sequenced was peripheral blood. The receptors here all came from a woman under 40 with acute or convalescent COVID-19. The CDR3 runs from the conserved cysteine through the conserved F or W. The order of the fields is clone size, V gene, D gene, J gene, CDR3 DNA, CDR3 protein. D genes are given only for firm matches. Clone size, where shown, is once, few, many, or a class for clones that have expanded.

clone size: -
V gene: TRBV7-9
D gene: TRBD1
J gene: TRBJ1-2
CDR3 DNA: TGTGCCAGCAGCTTCCCCGGGACAGGACCTAACTATGGCTACACCTTC
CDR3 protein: CASSFPGTGPNYGYTF

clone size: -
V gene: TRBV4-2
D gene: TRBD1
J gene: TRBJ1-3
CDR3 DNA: TGTGCCAGCAGCCAAGTGGGACAGGGGGCGAGAAACACCATATATTTT
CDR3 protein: CASSQVGQGARNTIYF

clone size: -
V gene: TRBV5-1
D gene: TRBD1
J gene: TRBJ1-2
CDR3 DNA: TGCGCCAGCAGCTTATCCGCTAGACAGGGTGGCGGCTACACCTTC
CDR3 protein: CASSLSARQGGGYTF

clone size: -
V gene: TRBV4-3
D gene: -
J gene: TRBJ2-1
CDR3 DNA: TGCGCCAGCAGCCAGAGCCCCTACAATGAGCAGTTCTTC
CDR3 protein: CASSQSPYNEQFF

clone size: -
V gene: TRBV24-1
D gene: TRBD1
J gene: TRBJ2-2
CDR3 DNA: TGTGCCACCAGTGACACTGGACAGGGGATTATCGGGGAGCTGTTTTTT
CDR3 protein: CATSDTGQGIIGELFF

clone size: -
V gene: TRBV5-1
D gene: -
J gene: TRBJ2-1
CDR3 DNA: TGCGCCAGCAGCTTGCGCTCGCGGGAAACCAGTGAGCAGTTCTTC
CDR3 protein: CASSLRSRETSEQFF

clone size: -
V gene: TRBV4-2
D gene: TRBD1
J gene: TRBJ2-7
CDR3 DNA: TGTGCCAGCAGCCAAGGACAGGGCTTCGAGCAGTACTTC
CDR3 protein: CASSQGQGFEQYF

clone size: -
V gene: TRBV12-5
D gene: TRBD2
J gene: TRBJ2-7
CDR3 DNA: TGTGCTAGTGGTTTGGGACTAGCGACGGGCGAGCAGTACTTC
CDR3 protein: CASGLGLATGEQYF

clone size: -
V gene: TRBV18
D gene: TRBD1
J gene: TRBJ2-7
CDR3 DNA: TGTGCCAGCTCACGGGACAGAATCTACGAGCAGTACTTC
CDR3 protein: CASSRDRIYEQYF

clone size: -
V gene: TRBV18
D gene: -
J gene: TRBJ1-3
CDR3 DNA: TGTGCCAGCTCACCCCCTGGCGGCTCTGGAAACACCATATATTTT
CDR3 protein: CASSPPGGSGNTIYF

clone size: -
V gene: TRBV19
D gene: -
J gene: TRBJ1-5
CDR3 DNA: TGTGCCAGTAGTATAGCGGGGAGGCGCCAGCCCCAGCATTTT
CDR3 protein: CASSIAGRRQPQHF

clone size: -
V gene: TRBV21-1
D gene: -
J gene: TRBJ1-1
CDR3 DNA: TGTGCCAGCAGCGGAAAGGGAGGTAGGGAAGACAGCACTGAAGCTTTCTTT
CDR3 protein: CASSGKGGREDSTEAFF

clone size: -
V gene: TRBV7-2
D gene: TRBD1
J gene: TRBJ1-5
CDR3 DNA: TGTGCCAGCAGCCCCCATGGGACAGGGAGCAATCAGCCCCAGCATTTT
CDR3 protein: CASSPHGTGSNQPQHF

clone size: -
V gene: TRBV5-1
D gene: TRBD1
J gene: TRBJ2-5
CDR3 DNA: TGCGCCAGCAGCCCCAGACAGGGTGAGACCCAGTACTTC
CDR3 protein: CASSPRQGETQYF

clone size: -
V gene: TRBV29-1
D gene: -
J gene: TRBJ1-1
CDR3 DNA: TGCAGCGTTGAGAGGTCAGGGGCAACGAACACTGAAGCTTTCTTT
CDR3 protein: CSVERSGATNTEAFF

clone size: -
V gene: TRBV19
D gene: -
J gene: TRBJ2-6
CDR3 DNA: TGTGCCAGTAGTAGGACAGCTATCTCTGGGGCCAACGTCCTGACTTTC
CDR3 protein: CASSRTAISGANVLTF

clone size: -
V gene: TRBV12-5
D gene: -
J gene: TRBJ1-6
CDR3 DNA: TGTGCTAGTGGTTTCGGACAGCTCTCAAGCTCCTATAATTCACCCCTCCACTTT
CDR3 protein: CASGFGQLSSSYNSPLHF

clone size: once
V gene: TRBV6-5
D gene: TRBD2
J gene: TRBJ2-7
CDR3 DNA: TGTGCCAGCAGTTATCAGGGAGGGAGGAACGAGCAGTACTTC
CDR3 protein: CASSYQGGRNEQYF

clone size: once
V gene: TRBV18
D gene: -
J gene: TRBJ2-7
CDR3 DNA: TGTGCCAGCTCACCACCGGGCGGGGTCGACGAGCAGTACTTC
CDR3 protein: CASSPPGGVDEQYF

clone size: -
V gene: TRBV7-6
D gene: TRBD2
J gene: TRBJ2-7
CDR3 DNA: TGTGCCAGCAGCCCCGGGACTAGTGTTGTCTACGAGCAGTACTTC
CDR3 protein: CASSPGTSVVYEQYF

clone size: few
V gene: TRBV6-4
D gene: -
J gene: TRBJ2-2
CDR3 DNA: TGTGCCAGCAGTGAGGTCACTACCGGGGAGCTGTTTTTT
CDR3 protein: CASSEVTTGELFF

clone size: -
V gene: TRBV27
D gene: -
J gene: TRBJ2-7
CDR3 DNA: TGTGCCAGCAGTTTCAACCTCGACAGCTACGAGCAGTACTTC
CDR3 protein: CASSFNLDSYEQYF

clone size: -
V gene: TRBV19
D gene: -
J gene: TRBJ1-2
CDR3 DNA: TGTGCCAGTAGTATCTCCCTTAGCAGAACCACCTATGGCTACACCTTC
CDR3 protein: CASSISLSRTTYGYTF

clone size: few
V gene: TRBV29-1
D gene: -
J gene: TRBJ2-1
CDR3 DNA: TGCAGCTCATGGCTAGACCCTAGTGAGCAGTTCTTC
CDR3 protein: CSSWLDPSEQFF

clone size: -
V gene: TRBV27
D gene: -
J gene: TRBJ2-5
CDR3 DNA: TGTGCCAGCAGTTTTAGGGAGAGGGAGACCCAGTACTTC
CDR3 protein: CASSFRERETQYF

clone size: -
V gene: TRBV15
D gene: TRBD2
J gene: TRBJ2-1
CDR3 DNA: TGTGCCACCAGCAGAGATCTCCTAGCGGGAGCCGGCTACAATGAGCAGTTCTTC
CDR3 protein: CATSRDLLAGAGYNEQFF

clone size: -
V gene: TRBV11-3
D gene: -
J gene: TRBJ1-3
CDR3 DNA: TGTGCCAGCAGCCAGGACTCTGGAAACACCATATATTTT
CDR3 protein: CASSQDSGNTIYF